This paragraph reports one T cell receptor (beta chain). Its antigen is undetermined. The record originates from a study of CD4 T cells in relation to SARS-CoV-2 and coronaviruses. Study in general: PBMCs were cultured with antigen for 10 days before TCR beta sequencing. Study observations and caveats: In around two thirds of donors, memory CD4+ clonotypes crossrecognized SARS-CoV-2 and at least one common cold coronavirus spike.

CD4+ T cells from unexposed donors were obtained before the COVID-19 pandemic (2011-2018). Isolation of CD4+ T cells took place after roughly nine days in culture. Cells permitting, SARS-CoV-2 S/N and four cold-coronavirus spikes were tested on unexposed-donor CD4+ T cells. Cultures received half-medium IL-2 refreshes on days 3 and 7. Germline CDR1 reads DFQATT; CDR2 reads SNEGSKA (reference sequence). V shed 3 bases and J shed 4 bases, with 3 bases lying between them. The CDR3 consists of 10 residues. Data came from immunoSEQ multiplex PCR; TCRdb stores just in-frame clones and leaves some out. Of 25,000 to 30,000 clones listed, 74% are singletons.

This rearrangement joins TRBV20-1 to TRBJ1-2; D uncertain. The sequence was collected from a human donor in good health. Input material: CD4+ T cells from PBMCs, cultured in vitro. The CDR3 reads CSARSYGYTF. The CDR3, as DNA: TGCAGTGCTAGGAGCTATGGCTACACCTTC.